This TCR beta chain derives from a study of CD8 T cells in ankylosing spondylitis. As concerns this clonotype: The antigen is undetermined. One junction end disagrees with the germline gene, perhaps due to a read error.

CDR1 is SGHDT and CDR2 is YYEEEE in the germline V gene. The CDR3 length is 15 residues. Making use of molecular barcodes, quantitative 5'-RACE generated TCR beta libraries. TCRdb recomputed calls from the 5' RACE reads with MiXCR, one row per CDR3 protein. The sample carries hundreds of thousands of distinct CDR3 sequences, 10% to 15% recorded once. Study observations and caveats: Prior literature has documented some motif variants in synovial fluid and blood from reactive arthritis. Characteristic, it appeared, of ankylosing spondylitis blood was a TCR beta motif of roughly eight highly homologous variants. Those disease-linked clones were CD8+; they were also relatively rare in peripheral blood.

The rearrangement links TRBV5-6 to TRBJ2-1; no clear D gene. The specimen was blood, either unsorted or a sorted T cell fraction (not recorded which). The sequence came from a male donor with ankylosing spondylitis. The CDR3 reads CAISPAHESYNEQFF. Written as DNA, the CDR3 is TGTGCCATCAGCCCCGCGCATGAGTCCTACAATGAGCAGTTCTTC.